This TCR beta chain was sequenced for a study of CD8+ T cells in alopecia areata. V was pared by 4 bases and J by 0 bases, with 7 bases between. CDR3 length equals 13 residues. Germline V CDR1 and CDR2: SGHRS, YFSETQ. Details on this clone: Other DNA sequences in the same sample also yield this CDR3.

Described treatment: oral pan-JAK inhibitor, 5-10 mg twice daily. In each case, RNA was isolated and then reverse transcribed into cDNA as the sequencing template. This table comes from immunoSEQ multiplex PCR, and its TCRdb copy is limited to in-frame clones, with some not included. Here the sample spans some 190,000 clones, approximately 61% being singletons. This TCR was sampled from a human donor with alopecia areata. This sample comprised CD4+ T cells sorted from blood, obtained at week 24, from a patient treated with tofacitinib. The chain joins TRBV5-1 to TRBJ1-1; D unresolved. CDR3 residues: CASSLGMNTEAFF. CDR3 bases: TGCGCCAGCAGCCTAGGGATGAACACTGAAGCTTTCTTT.